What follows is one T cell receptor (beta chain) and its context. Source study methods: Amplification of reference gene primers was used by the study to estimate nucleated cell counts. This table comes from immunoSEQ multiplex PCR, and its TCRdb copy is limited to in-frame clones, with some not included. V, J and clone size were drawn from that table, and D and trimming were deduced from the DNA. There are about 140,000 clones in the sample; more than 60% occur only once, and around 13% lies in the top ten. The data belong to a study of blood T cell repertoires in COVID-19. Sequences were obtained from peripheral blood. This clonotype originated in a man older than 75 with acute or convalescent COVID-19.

The CDR3 bases are TGTGCCAGCAGCTTAGGAGTAGGGGCAGCCGGGGAGCTGTTTTTT. Residues: CASSLGVGAAGELFF. V and J are TRBV7-2 and TRBJ2-2, with D maybe TRBD1 (5 bases). The germline V gene encodes CDR1 SGHTA and CDR2 FQGNSA. V was trimmed by 1 base and J by 6 bases, leaving 12 bases between them. The CDR3 spans 15 residues.